This TCR beta chain was retrieved from a study of control samples from healthy donors and cancer patients. The ends were cut back, 0 bases at V and 4 bases at J, with 9 bases in the middle. This CDR3 is built from 14 residues. Germline assignment: CDR1 MNHNS and CDR2 SASEGT. Generated by immunoSEQ multiplex PCR, the TCRdb table keeps only in-frame clones and is missing some. The sample consists of 150,000 to 200,000 clones, roughly nine tenths of them appearing once. This clone was recorded a few times. The receptor's source is a man aged 30 to 39 in good health. The rearrangement links TRBV6-1 to TRBJ1-1, with unresolved D. Sequencing used blood. For the CDR3, the DNA is TGTGCCAGCAGTGAAGCGTGGCAGGTCACTGAAGCTTTCTTT. It is translated as CASSEAWQVTEAFF.